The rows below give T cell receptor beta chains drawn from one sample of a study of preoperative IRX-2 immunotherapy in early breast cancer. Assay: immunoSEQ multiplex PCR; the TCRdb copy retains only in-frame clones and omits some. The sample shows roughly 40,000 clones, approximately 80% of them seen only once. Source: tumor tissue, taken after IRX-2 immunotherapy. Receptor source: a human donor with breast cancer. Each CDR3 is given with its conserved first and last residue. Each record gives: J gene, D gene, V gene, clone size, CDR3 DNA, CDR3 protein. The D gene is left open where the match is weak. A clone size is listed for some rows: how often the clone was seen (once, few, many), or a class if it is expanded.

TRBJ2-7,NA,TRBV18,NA,TGTGCCAGCTCACCAGACAGCTCATCCTACGAGCAGTACTTC,CASSPDSSSYEQYF
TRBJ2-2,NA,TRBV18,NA,TGTGCCAGCTCACCTGTCGGGGCCGGGGAGCTGTTTTTT,CASSPVGAGELFF
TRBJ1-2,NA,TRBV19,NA,TGTGCCAGTAGTAAGGGTCCCTCGAGTGGCTACACCTTC,CASSKGPSSGYTF
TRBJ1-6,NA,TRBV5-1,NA,TGCGCCAGCAGCTTGGACACGAGCTCCTATAATTCACCCCTCCACTTT,CASSLDTSSYNSPLHF
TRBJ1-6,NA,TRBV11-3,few,TGTGCCAGCAGCTTAGGGGGGGTTCGGGATTCACCCCTCCACTTT,CASSLGGVRDSPLHF
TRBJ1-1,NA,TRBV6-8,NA,TGTGCCAGCAGTTTGTGGACGGGGTCCACTGAAGCTTTCTTT,CASSLWTGSTEAFF
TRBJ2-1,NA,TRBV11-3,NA,TGTGCCAGCAGCTTGGGCAGGGACGCCAGCAATGAGCAGTTCTTC,CASSLGRDASNEQFF
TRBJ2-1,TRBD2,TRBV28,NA,TGTGCCAGCAGGTCGGCCGGGACTAGCCCCCATGAGCAGTTCTTC,CASRSAGTSPHEQFF
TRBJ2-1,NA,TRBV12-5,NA,TGTGCTAGTGGTATGCCCCCAGGGGACAATGAGCAGTTCTTC,CASGMPPGDNEQFF
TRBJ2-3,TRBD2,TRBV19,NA,TGTGCCAGTAGTATCTCGGGACTAGTTCGAGATACGCAGTATTTT,CASSISGLVRDTQYF
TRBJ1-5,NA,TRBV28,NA,TGTGCCAGCAGTTTATTAGCAGGGTCCAATCAGCCCCAGCATTTT,CASSLLAGSNQPQHF
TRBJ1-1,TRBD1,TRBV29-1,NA,TGCAGCGTTCGAGGACAGGGTAACACTGAAGCTTTCTTT,CSVRGQGNTEAFF
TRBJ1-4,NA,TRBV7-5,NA,NA,CASSLVGGGNEKLFF
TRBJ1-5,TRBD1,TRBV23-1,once,TGCGCCAGCAGTCCAGGTGACAGGGGATATCAGCCCCAGCATTTT,CASSPGDRGYQPQHF
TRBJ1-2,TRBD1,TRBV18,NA,TGTGCCAGCTCCAACCAGGGACAGGGGAACTATGGCTACACCTTC,CASSNQGQGNYGYTF
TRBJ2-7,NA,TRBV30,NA,TGTGCCTGGAGTGTACCGGCAGGGGCTGCCTACGAGCAGTACTTC,CAWSVPAGAAYEQYF
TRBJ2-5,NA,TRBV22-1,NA,TGTGCCACCAGTGATCCCTCGAAGGACGGCCAAGAGACCCAGTACTTC,CATSDPSKDGQETQYF
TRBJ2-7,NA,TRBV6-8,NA,TGTGCCAGCAGTTATACAGGATCTACCTACGAGCAGTACTTC,CASSYTGSTYEQYF
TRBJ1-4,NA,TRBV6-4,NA,TGTGCCAGCAGTGCGACGGGCTTACAGGCTAATGAAAAACTGTTTTTT,CASSATGLQANEKLFF
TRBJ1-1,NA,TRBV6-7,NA,TGTGCCAGCACGTTACAGACCTGGGGGGAAGCTTTCTTT,CASTLQTWGEAFF
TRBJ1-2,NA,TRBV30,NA,TGTGCCTGGAGTTCCGGGACTCTCTGGTATGGCTACACCTTC,CAWSSGTLWYGYTF
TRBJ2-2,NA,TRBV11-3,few,TGTGCCAGCAGCCCCAATGGTGACACCGGGGAGCTGTTTTTT,CASSPNGDTGELFF
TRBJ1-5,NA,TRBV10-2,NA,TGCGCCAGCAGTGAGGGGGGAGGGCTCCATCAGCCCCAGCATTTT,CASSEGGGLHQPQHF
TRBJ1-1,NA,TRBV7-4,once,TGTGCCAGCAGCTTAGGGGGCGCGATGAACACTGAAGCTTTCTTT,CASSLGGAMNTEAFF
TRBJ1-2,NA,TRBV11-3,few,TGTGCCAGCAGAGACAGTGGGATAAACTATGGCTACACCTTC,CASRDSGINYGYTF
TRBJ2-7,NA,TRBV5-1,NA,TGCGCCAGCAGCTTGGAAGCAGGGCATTCCTACGAGCAGTACTTC,CASSLEAGHSYEQYF
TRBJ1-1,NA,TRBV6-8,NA,TGTGCCAGCAGTTACCTGGGGCAAGTGAACACTGAAGCTTTCTTT,CASSYLGQVNTEAFF
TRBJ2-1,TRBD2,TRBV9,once,TGTGCCAGCATCACTAGCGGGAGGGATGAGCAGTTCTTC,CASITSGRDEQFF
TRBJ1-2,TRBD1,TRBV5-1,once,TGCGCCAGCAGCTTCACAGGGGGAGAAATCTATGGCTACACCTTC,CASSFTGGEIYGYTF
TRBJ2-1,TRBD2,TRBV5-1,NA,TGCGCCAGCCGTGGGACTAGCGGCTCCAATGAGCAGTTCTTC,CASRGTSGSNEQFF
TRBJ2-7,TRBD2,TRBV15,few,TGTGCCACCAGCAGGGGAGCGGGGAACGGCGAGCAGTACTTC,CATSRGAGNGEQYF
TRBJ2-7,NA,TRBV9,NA,TGTGCCAGCACTGCGGGGGCTTCGGTGGACGAGCAGTACTTC,CASTAGASVDEQYF
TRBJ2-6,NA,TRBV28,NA,TGTGCCAGCAGTTACATCGGGGGGGCCAACGTCCTGACTTTC,CASSYIGGANVLTF
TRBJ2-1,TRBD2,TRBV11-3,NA,TGTGCCAGCAGCAAGGGACTAGCGGGTTACGATGAGCAGTTCTTC,CASSKGLAGYDEQFF
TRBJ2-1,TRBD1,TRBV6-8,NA,TGTGCCAGCACTCTGGACAGGTTGAGAAATGAGCAGTTCTTC,CASTLDRLRNEQFF
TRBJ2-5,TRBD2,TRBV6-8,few,TGTGCCAGCAGTCTAGCGGGGAGAGAGACCCAGTACTTC,CASSLAGRETQYF
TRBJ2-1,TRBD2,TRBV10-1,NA,TGCGCCAGCAGTCCCCCAGGACTAGCGGGTTTATGGCAGTTCTTC,CASSPPGLAGLWQFF
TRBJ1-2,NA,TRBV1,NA,TGCGCCAGCAGCCAAGAAAGGGACGGACTCCTAGCCTACACCTTC,CASSQERDGLLAYTF
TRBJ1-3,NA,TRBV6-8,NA,TGTGCCAGCAGTTACGGTGGCTCTGGAAACACCATATATTTT,CASSYGGSGNTIYF
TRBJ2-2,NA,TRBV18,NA,TGTGCCAGCTCAGGGATGGACACCGGGGAGCTGTTTTTT,CASSGMDTGELFF
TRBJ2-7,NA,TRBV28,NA,TGTGCCAGTCGGGACACTAGCTCCTACGAGCAGTACTTC,CASRDTSSYEQYF
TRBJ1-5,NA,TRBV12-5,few,TGTGCTAGTGGGCAGGGTACGGATCAGCCCCAGCATTTT,CASGQGTDQPQHF
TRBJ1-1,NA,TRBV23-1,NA,TGCGCCAGCACCACAACTAGGACAGTTTTATCGACTGAAGCTTTCTTT,CASTTTRTVLSTEAFF
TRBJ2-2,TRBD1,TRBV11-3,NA,TGTGCCAGCAGCTTTAACAGGGGAGAAGCCGGGGAGCTGTTTTTT,CASSFNRGEAGELFF
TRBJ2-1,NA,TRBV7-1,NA,TGTGCCAGCAGCCAAGATGTCGCTAATGAGCAGTTCTTC,CASSQDVANEQFF
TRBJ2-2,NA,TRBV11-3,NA,TGTGCCAGCAGCTTGGGAACAGGGCCGAACACCGGGGAGCTGTTTTTT,CASSLGTGPNTGELFF
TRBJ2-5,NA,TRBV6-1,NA,TGTGCCAGCAGTGAAGGGGGGGCCCAAGAGACCCAGTACTTC,CASSEGGAQETQYF
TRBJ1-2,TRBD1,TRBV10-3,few,TGTGCCATCAGTGAGTCAGACAGGGGGCAAGGCTACACCTTC,CAISESDRGQGYTF
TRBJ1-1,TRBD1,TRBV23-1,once,TGCGCCAGCAGAACAGGGGGGAACACTGAAGCTTTCTTT,CASRTGGNTEAFF
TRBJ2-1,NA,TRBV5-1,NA,TGCGCCAGCAGCACCGGCCCAGACCCCGCTTACAATGAGCAGTTCTTC,CASSTGPDPAYNEQFF
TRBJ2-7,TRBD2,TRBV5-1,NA,TGCGCCAGCAGCTTGCTAGCGGGACGGGACGAGCAGTACTTC,CASSLLAGRDEQYF
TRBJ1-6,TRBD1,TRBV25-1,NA,TGTGCCAGCAGTCCTCGACAGGGTTCACCCCTCCACTTT,CASSPRQGSPLHF
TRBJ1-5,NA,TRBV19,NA,TGTGCCAGTAATGAACAGCTTAGCAATCAGCCCCAGCATTTT,CASNEQLSNQPQHF
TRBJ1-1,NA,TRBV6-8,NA,TGTGCCAGCAGTCCTGGGGTCATGAACACTGAAGCTTTCTTT,CASSPGVMNTEAFF
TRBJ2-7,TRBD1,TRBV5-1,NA,TGCGCCAGCAGCTTGGTTTGGGACAGCACTGGCGAGCAGTACTTC,CASSLVWDSTGEQYF